This T cell receptor beta chain appears in the sequencing data of a study of monozygotic twins with inflammatory bowel disease. Per the germline V gene, CDR1 is MDHEN and CDR2 is SYDVKM. The CDR3 has 17 residues. On this clonotype itself: Its antigen is unidentified.

Each of the TCR libraries took about 4,000 ng of total RNA. From the 5' RACE reads, TCRdb lists one entry per CDR3 protein and no DNA. The listing contains more than 300,000 distinct CDR3 sequences. General study points: Clonotypes shared with others were fewer in IBD patients than in healthy twins, especially with disease activity.

Sequenced input: blood. This TCR was sampled from a human donor with ulcerative colitis or Crohn's disease, or a healthy co-twin of an affected twin (not recorded which). V gene TRBV28 combines with J gene TRBJ2-4; TCRdb selects TRBD2, and the lack of DNA leaves this call unchecked. The CDR3 spells CASSFLTSGGAKNIQYF.